This T cell receptor beta chain was recovered during a study of beta chain features in type 1 diabetes. Expressed TCRB transcripts were sequenced, since all the RNA that had been isolated was reverse transcribed. The data were produced by immunoSEQ multiplex PCR, yet TCRdb's version contains in-frame clones alone and is incomplete. Here the sample spans over 700,000 clones, roughly a sixth being singletons. Trimming removed 7 bases at V and 7 bases at J, with 14 bases between. The CDR3 loop spans 13 amino acids. Germline-derived CDR1 and CDR2 are ENHRY and SYGVKD. Specimen: naive CD4+ T cells from blood. V gene TRBV10-3 combines with J gene TRBJ2-1; the D call may be TRBD1 or TRBD2 (5 bases each). The sequence was collected from a woman under 30 in good health. CDR3 loop: CAIMSWGKNEQFF. The DNA for the CDR3 is TGTGCCATCATGAGTTGGGGGAAGAATGAGCAGTTCTTC.